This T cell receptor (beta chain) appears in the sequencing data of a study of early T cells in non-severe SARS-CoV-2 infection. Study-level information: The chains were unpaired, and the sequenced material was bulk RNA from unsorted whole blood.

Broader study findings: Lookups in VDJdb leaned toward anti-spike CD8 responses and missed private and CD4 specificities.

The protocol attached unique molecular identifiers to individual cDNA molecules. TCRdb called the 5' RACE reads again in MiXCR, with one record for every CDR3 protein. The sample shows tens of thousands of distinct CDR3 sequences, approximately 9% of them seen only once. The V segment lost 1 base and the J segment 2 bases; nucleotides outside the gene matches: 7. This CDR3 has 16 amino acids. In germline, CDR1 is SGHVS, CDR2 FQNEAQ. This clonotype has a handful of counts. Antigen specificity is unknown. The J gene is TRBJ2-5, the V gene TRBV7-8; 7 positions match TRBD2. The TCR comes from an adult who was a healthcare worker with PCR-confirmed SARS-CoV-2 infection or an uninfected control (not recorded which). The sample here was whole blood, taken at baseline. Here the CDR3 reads CASSLGLAELQETQYF. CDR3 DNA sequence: TGTGCCAGCAGCTTAGGGCTAGCGGAGCTTCAAGAGACCCAGTACTTC.